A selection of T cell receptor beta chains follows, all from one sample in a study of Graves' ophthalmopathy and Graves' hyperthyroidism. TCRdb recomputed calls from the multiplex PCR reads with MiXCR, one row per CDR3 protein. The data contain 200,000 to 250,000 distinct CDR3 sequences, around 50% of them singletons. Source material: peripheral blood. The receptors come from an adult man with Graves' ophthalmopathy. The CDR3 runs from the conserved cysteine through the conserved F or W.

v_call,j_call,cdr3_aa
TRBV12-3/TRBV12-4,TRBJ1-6,CASSPQGKSPLHF
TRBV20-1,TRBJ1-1,CSATKGLGQGAKGTEAFF
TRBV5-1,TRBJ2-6,CASSLSQFSGANVLTF
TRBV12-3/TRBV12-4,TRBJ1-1,CASSLEASATEAFF
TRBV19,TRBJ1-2,CASSISGGSYGYTF
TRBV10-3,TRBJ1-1,CAIRAGTGNTEAFF
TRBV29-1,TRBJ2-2,CSVEGVGNTGELFF
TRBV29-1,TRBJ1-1,CSVEKGLGNTEAFF
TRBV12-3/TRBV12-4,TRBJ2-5,CASSRTQETQYF
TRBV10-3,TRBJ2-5,CATRAGTGGEETQYF
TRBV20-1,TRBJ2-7,CSARDDRGQRYEQYF
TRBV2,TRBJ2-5,CASNAVGTQYF
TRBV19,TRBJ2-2,CAALQGTGELFF
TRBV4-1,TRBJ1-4,CASSYRDTLNEKLFF
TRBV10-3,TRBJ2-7,CASSYLPGQGSYEQYF
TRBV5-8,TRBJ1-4,CASSLSGGVEGEKLFF
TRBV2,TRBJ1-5,CASSVSTGHQPQHF
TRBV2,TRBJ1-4,CASREGGTNEKLFF
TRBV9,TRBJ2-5,CASSVQETSRQETQYF
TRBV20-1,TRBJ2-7,CSAIATYSYEQYF
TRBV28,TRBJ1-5,CASSLMEGNQPQHF
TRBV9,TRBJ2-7,CASSPSRTVGPYEQYF
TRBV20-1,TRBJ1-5,CSARLEAGPHQPQHF
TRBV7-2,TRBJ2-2,CASSFLGGSTGELFF
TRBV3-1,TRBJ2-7,CASSAVVGGYEQYF
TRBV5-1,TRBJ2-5,CASSGADLQETQYF
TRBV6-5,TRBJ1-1,CASIGWQGNTEAFF
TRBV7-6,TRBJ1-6,CASSLARQGLDYNSPLHF
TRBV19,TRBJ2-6,CASSTGLHGPSGANVLTF
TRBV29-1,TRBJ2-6,CSVAAGVGANVLTF
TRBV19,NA,CASSPRDRGQETQYF
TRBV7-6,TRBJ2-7,CASSLSLTGVDEQYF
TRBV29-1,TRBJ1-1,CSVPRRGNEQFF
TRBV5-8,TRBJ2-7,CASSIRDRGREQYF
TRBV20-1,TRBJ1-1,CSAAEGQKNTGAFF
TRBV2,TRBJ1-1,CASSGDSRRAFF
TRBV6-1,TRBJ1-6,CASSDRGGGYNSPLHF
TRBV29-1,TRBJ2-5,CSVDPMLGGGGGVQETQYF
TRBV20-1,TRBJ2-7,CSARDFRLAGGPRYEQYF
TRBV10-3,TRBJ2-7,CAISDPRGPYEQYF
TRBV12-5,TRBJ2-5,CASGSPGRSQETQYF
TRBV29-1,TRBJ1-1,CSVVGTGDIEAFF